This TCR beta chain was captured by sequencing in a study of somatic mutations in cytotoxic T cells in rheumatoid arthritis. V was shortened by 0 bases and J by 8 bases, with 22 bases between the two germline ends. The CDR3 totals 17 residues. Germline V gene data show CDR1 as MGHRA and CDR2 as YSYEKL. Using immunoSEQ multiplex PCR, the repertoire was profiled, and TCRdb retains in-frame clones only, with some absent. The sample includes some 17,000 clones, roughly 74% of them seen just once. The TCR comes from an adult with rheumatoid arthritis. Sequencing was carried out using CD8+ T cells sorted from blood. The rearrangement links TRBV4-1 to TRBJ1-2; TRBD1 is a possible D gene (6 bases). This CDR3 is CASSQDSHTGPSRGYTF. The CDR3 DNA is TGCGCCAGCAGCCAAGATAGTCATACAGGGCCTTCAAGGGGCTACACCTTC.